This TCR beta chain was recorded in a study of blood T cell repertoires in COVID-19. The repertoire was sequenced with immunoSEQ multiplex PCR; TCRdb's copy has only in-frame clones and lacks some. The sample records more than 450,000 clones, 75% to 90% being singletons. The germline V gene has CDR1 LNHDA and CDR2 SQIVND (reference sequence). J lost 5 bases, V lost 3 bases, and 7 bases had no gene match. The CDR3 is 14 amino acids. Cohorts were determined from participant-reported clinical history. In Cohort 3, a recovered donor had either two negative PCRs, clearance, or symptom resolution. The clonotype originates from a woman in her late teens or twenties who had recovered from COVID-19. Sequenced input: PBMCs or T cells enriched from blood (not recorded which). This chain uses TRBV19 with TRBJ2-7, with 7 nucleotides matching TRBD1. Here the CDR3 reads CASSITGVGDEQYF. DNA for the CDR3: TGTGCCAGTAGTATTACAGGGGTTGGGGACGAGCAGTACTTC.